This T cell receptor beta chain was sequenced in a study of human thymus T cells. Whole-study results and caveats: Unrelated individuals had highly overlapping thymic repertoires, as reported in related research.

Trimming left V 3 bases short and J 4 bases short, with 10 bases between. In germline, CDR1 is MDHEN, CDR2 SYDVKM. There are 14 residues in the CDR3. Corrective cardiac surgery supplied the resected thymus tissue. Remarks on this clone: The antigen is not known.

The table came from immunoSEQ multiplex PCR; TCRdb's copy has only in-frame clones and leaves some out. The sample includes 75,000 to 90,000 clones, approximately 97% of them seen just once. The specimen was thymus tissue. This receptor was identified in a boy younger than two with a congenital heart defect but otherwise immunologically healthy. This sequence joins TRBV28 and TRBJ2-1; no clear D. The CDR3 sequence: CASSFSCTYNEQFF. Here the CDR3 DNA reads TGTGCCAGCAGTTTCTCATGTACTTACAATGAGCAGTTCTTC. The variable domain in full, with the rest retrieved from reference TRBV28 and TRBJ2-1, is DVKVTQSSRYLVKRTGEKVFLECVQDMDHENMFWYRQDPGLGLRLIYFSYDVKMKEKGDIPEGYSVSREKKERFSLILESASTNQTSMYLCASSFSCTYNEQFFGPGTRLTVL.